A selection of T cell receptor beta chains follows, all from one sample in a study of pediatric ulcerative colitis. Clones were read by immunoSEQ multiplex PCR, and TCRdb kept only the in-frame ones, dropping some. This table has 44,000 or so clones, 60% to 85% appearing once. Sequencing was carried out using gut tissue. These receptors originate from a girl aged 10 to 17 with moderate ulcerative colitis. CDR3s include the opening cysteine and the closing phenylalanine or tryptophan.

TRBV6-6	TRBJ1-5	CASTDRVDQPQHF
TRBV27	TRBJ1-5	CASSSGWQGHQPQHF
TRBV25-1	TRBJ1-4	CASSSGTEELFF
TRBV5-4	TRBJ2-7	CASSLAAGSSYEQYF
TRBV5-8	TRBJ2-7	CASSLPRGQGTSYEQYF
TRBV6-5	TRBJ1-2	CAGQTAKNYGYTF
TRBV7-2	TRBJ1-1	CASSPDSMNTEAFF
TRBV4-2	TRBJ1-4	CASSQEYLSTNEKLFF
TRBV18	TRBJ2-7	CASSLAPSGVDYEQYF
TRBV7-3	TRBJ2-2	CASSLNRDRVDTGELFF
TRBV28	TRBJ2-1	CASSLGRSEQFF
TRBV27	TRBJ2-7	CASSLNLALYEQYF
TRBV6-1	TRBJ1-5	CASSAPPSTGVQPQHF
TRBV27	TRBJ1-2	CASSFIANYGYTF
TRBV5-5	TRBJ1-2	CASSRRGVSDGYTF
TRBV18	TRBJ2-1	CASSPGGNEQFF
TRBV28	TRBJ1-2	CASSLSPNYGYTF
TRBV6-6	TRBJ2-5	CASSLLAGSETQYF
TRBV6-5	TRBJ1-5	CASSYGGMSNQPQHF
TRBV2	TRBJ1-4	CASSEGRVEKLFF
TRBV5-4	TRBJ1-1	CASSLDRWWDTEAFF
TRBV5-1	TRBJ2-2	CASAPGTANTGELFF
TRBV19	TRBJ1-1	CASRGRGGVTEAFF
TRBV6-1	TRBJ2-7	CASSEGEVTIYEQYF
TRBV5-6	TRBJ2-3	CASSLMVAGSTDTQYF
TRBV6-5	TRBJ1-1	CASRRGSEAFF
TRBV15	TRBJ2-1	CATSRAPQGNNEQFF
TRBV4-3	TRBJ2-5	CASSQGLAGMQETQYF
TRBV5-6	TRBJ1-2	CASSFSGQTLYGYTF
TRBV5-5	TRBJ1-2	CASSLGTGDGYTF
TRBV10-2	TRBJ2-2	CASRPGQERWNTGELFF
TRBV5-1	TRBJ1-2	CASSYAGQGSGYTF
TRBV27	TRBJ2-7	CASSLIAGGGYEQYF
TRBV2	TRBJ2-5	CASRAVETQYF
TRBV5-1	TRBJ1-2	CASSLATSASNYYGYTF
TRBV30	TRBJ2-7	CAWSVVGGKEQYF
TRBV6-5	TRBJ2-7	CASSYSTTPYEQYF
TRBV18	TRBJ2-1	CASSPRTGLMDEQFF
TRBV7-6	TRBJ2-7	CASSPYTGSRYEQYF
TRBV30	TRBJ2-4	CAWSTIGDRVKNIQYF
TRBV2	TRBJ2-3	CASTREDTQYF
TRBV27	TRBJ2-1	CASSSAASSYNEQFF
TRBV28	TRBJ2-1	CASSRTSMEQFF
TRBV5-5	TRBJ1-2	CASSSLTQWANYGYTF
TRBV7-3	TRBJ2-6	CASSLNPGANVLTF
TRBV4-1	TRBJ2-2	CASSQDPGNTGELFF
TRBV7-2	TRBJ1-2	CASSLDRFSYTF